The 13 T cell receptor beta chains below come from one sample, sequenced in a study of metastatic and nonmetastatic thyroid tumors. TCRdb re-called the PCR reads through MiXCR. Here the sample spans around 35,000 clones, around 15% being singletons. Thyroid surgery had not been preceded by any treatment in any patient. The specimen sequenced was blood. Receptor source: a female donor with papillary thyroid cancer or a benign thyroid nodule (not recorded which). Some clones in this sample may be carry-over from other donors' samples.

This clone was counted many times. The J gene is TRBJ2-2, the V gene TRBV4-3; 9 positions agree with TRBD1. The CDR3 is 16 residues long. With 1 base clipped from V and 2 bases from J, the junction kept 2 bases outside the gene matches. The V gene's germline CDR1 is LGHNA and CDR2 YSLEER. The CDR3 region has the DNA TGCGCCAGCAGCCAAGGGACAGGGGACAACACCGGGGAGCTGTTTTTT. Its protein product is CASSQGTGDNTGELFF.

This clone appeared many times. Here the CDR3 omits its conserved ending phenylalanine or tryptophan, so a read error is the likely source. The DNA is omitted, as the CDR3 cannot be located on it reliably, and the CDR3 follows TCRdb's listing. CDR3 amino acids: CASSLDRRG. The chain carries TRBV7-9 and TRBJ1-4; the table calls TRBD1, which could not be checked here. The CDR3 numbers 9 amino acids, ends counted. Looked up from germline, CDR1 is SEHNR and CDR2 is FQNEAQ (reference sequence).

This clone was counted ten times or more. The chain combines TRBV3-1 with TRBJ1-2; D remains unclear. The CDR3 loop spans 14 amino acids. Trimming shortened V by 1 base and J by 3 bases, and 9 bases separated the two germline ends. Germline-derived CDR1 and CDR2 are LGHDT and YNNKEL (reference sequence). The CDR3 nucleotides are TGTGCCAGCAGCCAAGGCGCCACGGACTATGGCTACACCTTC. It codes for CASSQGATDYGYTF.

The chain carries TRBV19 and TRBJ2-2; D gene uncertain. The length of the CDR3 is 14 residues. Trimming removed 1 base from V and 11 bases from J, with 14 bases in between. Germline-derived CDR1 and CDR2 are LNHDA and SQIVND (reference sequence). The CDR3 nucleotides read TGTGCCAGTAGTATAGCCGTGTGGACCGTTGAGCTGTTTTTT. This sequence encodes CASSIAVWTVELFF.

This clone occurred many times. The chain carries TRBV7-2 and TRBJ2-3, with D maybe TRBD1 (5 bases). Germline CDR1 and CDR2: SGHTA and FQGNSA. V was clipped by 3 bases and J by 4 bases, with 11 bases between them. This CDR3 is 14 amino acids long. CDR3 amino acids: CASSFSGSPDTQYF. The DNA for the CDR3 is TGTGCCAGCAGCTTTTCAGGGTCCCCAGATACGCAGTATTTT. Together with reference TRBV7-2 and TRBJ2-3, the CDR3 gives the full variable domain: GAGVSQSPSNKVTEKGKDVELRCDPISGHTALYWYRQSLGQGLEFLIYFQGNSAPDKSGLPSDRFSAERTGGSVSTLTIQRTQQEDSAVYLCASSFSGSPDTQYFGPGTRLTVL.

Ten or more counts support this clone. The chain combines TRBV20-1 with TRBJ1-1, with D possibly matching TRBD1 (5 bases). Trimming cost V 0 bases and J 4 bases, with 15 bases left between them. The length of the CDR3 is 15 residues. Germline CDR1 is DFQATT and CDR2 is SNEGSKA (reference sequence). CDR3 sequence: CSARDGGKEATEAFF. Written as DNA, the CDR3 is TGCAGTGCTAGAGATGGGGGTAAGGAAGCCACTGAAGCTTTCTTT.

Many counts were recorded for this clone. The chain recombines TRBV5-1 with TRBJ2-1; no firm D call. The germline V gene has CDR1 SGHRS and CDR2 YFSETQ. Trimming shortened V by 6 bases and J by 6 bases, and 16 bases separated the two germline ends. This CDR3 contains 14 residues. The CDR3 DNA reads TGCGCCAGCACCCAAGTCCTTTCGAGCAATGAGCAGTTCTTC. This codes for CASTQVLSSNEQFF.

This clone has a count of ten or more. The chain is built from TRBV5-1 and TRBJ2-3; 8 bases map to TRBD1. The CDR3 sequence is 14 residues long. CDR1 is SGHRS and CDR2 is YFSETQ in the germline V gene. Trimming removed 4 bases from V and 4 bases from J; junction bases left unmatched: 5. The CDR3 sequence: CASSPDRVADTQYF. Written as DNA, the CDR3 is TGCGCCAGCAGCCCGGACAGGGTAGCAGATACGCAGTATTTT.

Many counts were recorded for this clone. The chain has TRBV7-2 and TRBJ1-5; D is perhaps TRBD1 (5 bases). Between the trimmed V and J ends, which lost 0 bases and 6 bases, there was a span of 15 bases. This CDR3 has 16 residues. Germline V gives CDR1 SGHTA, CDR2 FQGNSA. CDR3 DNA sequence: TGTGCCAGCAGCTTAGCGCCAGGGAGTAGAGGTCAGCCCCAGCATTTT. Protein product: CASSLAPGSRGQPQHF.

This clone was seen repeatedly, ten times or more. The chain carries TRBV15 and TRBJ2-3; TRBD2 agrees at 12 bases. Germline CDR1 reads LNHNV; CDR2 reads YYDKDF (reference sequence). V trimming: 0 bases; J trimming: 6 bases; junction bases outside the gene matches: 4. CDR3 length: 16 residues. CDR3 amino acids: CATSRETSGRYDTQYF. CDR3 nucleotide sequence: TGTGCCACCAGCAGAGAGACTAGCGGGAGATATGATACGCAGTATTTT.

This clone was recorded many times. The chain carries TRBV3-1 and TRBJ2-3; D unclear. Trimming left V 6 bases short and J 5 bases short, with 6 bases between. This CDR3 comprises 11 residues. Per the germline V gene, CDR1 is LGHDT and CDR2 is YNNKEL (reference sequence). The CDR3, as DNA: TGTGCCAGCAGTCAAATAGATACGCAGTATTTT. Encoded protein: CASSQIDTQYF.

This clone was seen many times. The rearrangement joins TRBV5-1 to TRBJ2-7, with TRBD2 as a possible D gene (5 bases). This CDR3 is built from 14 residues. The germline V gene has CDR1 SGHRS and CDR2 YFSETQ. V lost 0 bases and J 7 bases, leaving 14 bases between the germline ends. The DNA for the CDR3 is TGCGCCAGCAGCTTGGAGGCCGCAAGGGAGGAGCAGTACTTC. Protein: CASSLEAAREEQYF. Drawing the rest from reference TRBV5-1 and TRBJ2-7, the complete variable domain is KAGVTQTPRYLIKTRGQQVTLSCSPISGHRSVSWYQQTPGQGLQFLFEYFSETQRNKGNFPGRFSGRQFSNSRSEMNVSTLELGDSALYLCASSLEAAREEQYFGPGTRLTVT.

This clone was found many times. The chain recombines TRBV2 with TRBJ2-1; 7 nucleotides align to TRBD1. CDR1 SNHLY and CDR2 FYNNEI come from the germline V gene. The V and J ends lost 6 bases and 2 bases, in that order; junction bases with no gene match: 4. CDR3 size: 14 residues. This chain's CDR3 is CASRDGTAYNEQFF. CDR3 in DNA: TGTGCCAGCAGGGACGGGACAGCCTACAATGAGCAGTTCTTC.